The 29 T cell receptor beta chains below were found in one sample sequenced in a study of response to subunit inactivated influenza vaccine. MiXCR was run by TCRdb on the RT-PCR reads, yielding one entry per CDR3 protein. Here the sample spans 750,000 to 850,000 distinct CDR3 sequences, roughly 18% being singletons. The input for sequencing was PBMCs from blood, taken roughly 5 days after vaccination. The receptors originated from a middle-aged man who received an inactivated influenza vaccine.

V gene TRBV20-1 combines with J gene TRBJ1-2; the D gene is possibly TRBD1 (6 bases). This CDR3 is built from 14 residues. Trimming removed 3 bases from V and 10 bases from J, with 21 bases in between. CDR1 is DFQATT, CDR2 SNEGSKA, per germline (reference sequence). This CDR3 is CSAREQGIQVTYTF. For the CDR3, the DNA is TGCAGTGCTAGGGAGCAGGGGATTCAGGTTACCTACACCTTC.

Ten or more counts support this clonotype. V and J are TRBV20-1 and TRBJ1-2, with 8 bases aligning to TRBD1. Unmatched junction bases numbered 8, after V lost 5 bases and J lost 0 bases. From germline, CDR1 is DFQATT and CDR2 SNEGSKA (reference sequence). The CDR3 contains 15 residues. The CDR3 here is CSASRTGITNYGYTF. The CDR3 region has the DNA TGCAGTGCTTCAAGGACAGGGATCACTAACTATGGCTACACCTTC.

This clonotype was seen a few times. The rearrangement links TRBV6-1 to TRBJ2-3, with D possibly being TRBD2 (5 bases). The CDR3 length is 15 residues. The germline V and J ends were trimmed by 7 bases and 2 bases, with 16 bases remaining between them. Per the germline V gene, CDR1 is MNHNS and CDR2 is SASEGT. The CDR3 region has the DNA TGTGCCAGCAACCGATTCGGGCTAGCCACAGATACGCAGTATTTT. This sequence encodes CASNRFGLATDTQYF.

This clonotype came up many times. The V gene is TRBV10-3, the J gene TRBJ2-1; D remains ambiguous. Germline CDR1 is ENHRY and CDR2 is SYGVKD. The CDR3 runs 13 residues. The V end was cut by 11 bases, the J end by 0 bases, with 11 bases between. The CDR3 region is CAAKMSSYNEQFF. The CDR3 DNA sequence: TGTGCCGCCAAAATGAGCTCCTACAATGAGCAGTTCTTC.

This clonotype was counted a few times. This chain joins TRBV5-6 and TRBJ2-1; D unclear. Germline V gene data show CDR1 as SGHDT and CDR2 as YYEEEE. The CDR3 loop spans 13 amino acids. V was shortened by 6 bases and J by 6 bases, with 13 bases between the two germline ends. CDR3 amino acids: CASNPGMGNEQFF. The CDR3 DNA is TGTGCCAGCAACCCGGGCATGGGCAATGAGCAGTTCTTC.

This clonotype was seen a few times. V is TRBV20-1 and J is TRBJ2-1, with 7 bases that match TRBD2. J gave up 7 bases and V 3 bases, and 9 bases lay outside the gene matches. The CDR3 has 14 amino acids. The germline V gene encodes CDR1 DFQATT and CDR2 SNEGSKA (reference sequence). CDR3 in amino acids: CSARVGGPRNEQFF. CDR3 DNA: TGCAGTGCTAGGGTGGGAGGGCCCAGGAATGAGCAGTTCTTC.

This clonotype came up a few times. The chain carries TRBV24-1 and TRBJ2-2, with 9 bases that match TRBD1. The CDR3 extends over 13 amino acids. CDR1 and CDR2 from the germline V gene are KGHDR and SFDVKD. The V gene end was trimmed by 11 bases and the J gene end by 4 bases; junction bases not matched to a gene: 4. The CDR3 protein is CAIRDRVTGELFF. The DNA of the CDR3 is TGTGCCATCCGGGACAGGGTCACCGGGGAGCTGTTTTTT.

This clonotype was found many times. V gene TRBV29-1 combines with J gene TRBJ1-1, with 7 bases matching TRBD1. Per germline, CDR1 SQVTM and CDR2 ANQGSEA. The J segment lost 1 base and the V segment lost 4 bases, leaving 0 bases of the junction unmatched. The CDR3 spans 12 residues. CDR3 in amino acids: CSVGQGNTEAFF. The CDR3 DNA sequence: TGCAGCGTTGGACAGGGGAACACTGAAGCTTTCTTT. Together with reference TRBV29-1 and TRBJ1-1, the CDR3 gives the full variable domain: SAVISQKPSRDICQRGTSLTIQCQVDSQVTMMFWYRQQPGQSLTLIATANQGSEATYESGFVIDKFPISRPNLTFSTLTVSNMSPEDSSIYLCSVGQGNTEAFFGQGTRLTVV.

This clonotype was recorded many times. This chain joins TRBV18 and TRBJ2-5, with D hard to call. V shed 5 bases and J shed 5 bases, with 6 bases lying between them. From germline, CDR1 is KGHSH and CDR2 LQKENI. CDR3 length: 11 amino acids. The CDR3 reads CASSSVETQYF. CDR3 DNA sequence: TGTGCCAGCTCATCAGTGGAGACCCAGTACTTC.

There are a few counts of this clonotype. The rearrangement joins TRBV7-2 to TRBJ2-7; D not certain. V shed 1 base and J shed 2 bases, with 15 bases lying between them. The CDR3 spans 16 residues. Germline V gene sequence: CDR1 SGHTA, CDR2 FQGNSA. CDR3 residues: CASSLVVIDFPYEQYF. The CDR3 bases are TGTGCCAGCAGCTTAGTAGTCATCGATTTTCCCTACGAGCAGTACTTC.

This clonotype was counted only a few times. This sequence joins TRBV20-1 and TRBJ1-2; D gene uncertain. Trimming took 0 bases from V and 3 from J, leaving 8 bases between them. CDR3 size: 13 residues. Per the germline V gene, CDR1 is DFQATT and CDR2 is SNEGSKA (reference sequence). CDR3 protein: CSARDLDHYGYTF. As DNA, the CDR3 is TGCAGTGCTAGAGATCTGGACCACTATGGCTACACCTTC.

This clonotype came up a few times. The chain recombines TRBV20-1 with TRBJ2-1, with a possible D match to TRBD1 (6 bases). This CDR3 is built from 12 residues. V lost 3 bases and J lost 8, with 11 bases in between. CDR1 is DFQATT, CDR2 SNEGSKA, per germline (reference sequence). CDR3 in amino acids: CSARQGIYEQFF. CDR3 in DNA: TGCAGTGCTAGGCAGGGGATATATGAGCAGTTCTTC.

CDR3 coding DNA: TGCGCCAGCAGCCGGGGGACAGGGAATAGCAATCAGCCCCAGCATTTT. This sequence encodes CASSRGTGNSNQPQHF. The chain carries TRBV4-3 and TRBJ1-5; 9 bases line up with TRBD1. The V segment lost 4 bases and the J segment 0 bases; nucleotides outside the gene matches: 4. Germline values: CDR1 LGHNA, CDR2 YSLEER. CDR3 length equals 16 residues.

This clonotype was observed a handful of times. The chain couples TRBV6-2 or TRBV6-3 to TRBJ2-6, with 12 positions matching TRBD2. Germline assignment: CDR1 MNHEY and CDR2 SVGEGT. V was pared by 2 bases and J by 0 bases, with 14 bases of the junction left unmatched. This CDR3 contains 22 residues. For the CDR3, the DNA is TGTGCCAGCAGTTACGCACCGATACTGACTAGCGGGGGCAGCTCTGGGGCCAACGTCCTGACTTTC. This encodes CASSYAPILTSGGSSGANVLTF.

This clonotype was recorded a few times. The CDR3 is CASSREQGSSPLHF. The CDR3 bases are TGTGCCAGCAGCCGTGAACAGGGTAGTTCACCCCTCCACTTT. V and J are TRBV5-4 and TRBJ1-6, with a weak D call TRBD1 (6 bases). CDR3 length equals 14 residues. V shed 4 bases and J shed 9 bases, with 14 bases lying between them. Per germline, CDR1 SGHNT and CDR2 YYREEE (reference sequence). Variable domain in full (rest from reference TRBV5-4 and TRBJ1-6): ETGVTQSPTHLIKTRGQQVTLRCSSQSGHNTVSWYQQALGQGPQFIFQYYREEENGRGNFPPRFSGLQFPNYSSELNVNALELDDSALYLCASSREQGSSPLHFGNGTRLTVT.

This clonotype was seen only a few times. The rearrangement joins TRBV12-3 or TRBV12-4 to TRBJ2-4; tentatively, D is TRBD1 (6 bases). The CDR3 runs 14 residues. V lost 4 bases and J 9 bases, leaving 16 bases between the germline ends. CDR3 amino acids: CASSSQGFRGIQYF. The CDR3 coding sequence is TGTGCCAGCAGTTCACAGGGTTTTCGCGGCATTCAGTACTTC.

This rearrangement joins TRBV12-2 to TRBJ2-7. TRBV12-2 is tagged as a pseudogene. The CDR3 runs to 14 residues. Here the CDR3 DNA reads TGTGCAAGTCGCTTACTTGTTGGCCCTCACGAGCAGTACTTC. Translating it yields CASRLLVGPHEQYF.

This clonotype appeared many times. The chain links TRBV5-1 to TRBJ2-1; D not resolved. Per the germline V gene, CDR1 is SGHRS and CDR2 is YFSETQ. Trimming took off 3 bases at V and 2 bases at J, with 6 bases between the two ends. This CDR3 contains 13 residues. The CDR3 loop reads CASSSQTYNEQFF. DNA for the CDR3: TGCGCCAGCAGCTCGCAGACCTACAATGAGCAGTTCTTC.

This clonotype was seen only a few times. V usage is TRBV5-1 and J usage is TRBJ2-1; TRBD2 aligns across 11 bases. The CDR3 covers 16 residues. Looked up from germline, CDR1 is SGHRS and CDR2 is YFSETQ. Germline trimming cut 0 bases from V and 7 bases from J; bases unmatched to any gene: 6. The CDR3 DNA reads TGCGCCAGCAGCTTGGGGCCGGGGACTAGCGGAAATGAGCAGTTCTTC. It yields the protein CASSLGPGTSGNEQFF. The variable domain in full, with the rest retrieved from reference TRBV5-1 and TRBJ2-1, is KAGVTQTPRYLIKTRGQQVTLSCSPISGHRSVSWYQQTPGQGLQFLFEYFSETQRNKGNFPGRFSGRQFSNSRSEMNVSTLELGDSALYLCASSLGPGTSGNEQFFGPGTRLTVL.

The chain carries TRBV7-2 and TRBJ2-7; D uncertain. CDR1 and CDR2 from the germline V gene are SGHTA and FQGNSA. V dropped 1 base and J dropped 7 bases, with 11 bases sitting between them. This CDR3 is 13 amino acids long. This CDR3 is CASSLVLAGEQYF. The CDR3 bases are TGTGCCAGCAGCTTAGTACTCGCTGGGGAGCAGTACTTC. The full variable domain, its missing parts supplied by reference TRBV7-2 and TRBJ2-7, is GAGVSQSPSNKVTEKGKDVELRCDPISGHTALYWYRQSLGQGLEFLIYFQGNSAPDKSGLPSDRFSAERTGGSVSTLTIQRTQQEDSAVYLCASSLVLAGEQYFGPGTRLTVT.

The table lists this clonotype with a few counts. The chain links TRBV20-1 to TRBJ2-1; D may be TRBD2 (6 bases). Germline V gene data show CDR1 as DFQATT and CDR2 as SNEGSKA (reference sequence). V gave up 4 bases and J gave up 0 bases, with 13 bases separating them. CDR3 length equals 15 residues. The CDR3 nucleotides are TGCAGTGCTACAGGACGGGGGAGCTCCTACAATGAGCAGTTCTTC. Its protein is CSATGRGSSYNEQFF.

This clonotype was detected a few times. The gene calls are TRBV27 and TRBJ2-3, with TRBD2 identical over 7 bases. This CDR3 is 16 amino acids long. Looked up from germline, CDR1 is MNHEY and CDR2 is SMNVEV (reference sequence). The V segment lost 5 bases and the J segment 3 bases; nucleotides outside the gene matches: 11. The CDR3 protein is CASSPLGQGGTDTQYF. CDR3 nucleotide sequence: TGTGCCAGCAGTCCACTAGGGCAGGGAGGGACAGATACGCAGTATTTT.

This clonotype was seen repeatedly, ten times or more. The gene calls are TRBV7-2 and TRBJ2-1; the match to TRBD1 covers 7 bases. Germline-derived CDR1 and CDR2 are SGHTA and FQGNSA. The V and J ends lost 5 bases and 5 bases, in that order; junction bases with no gene match: 9. CDR3 length equals 15 residues. The CDR3 loop is CASSEPGGVDNEQFF. In DNA form, the CDR3 reads TGTGCCAGCAGCGAACCAGGGGGTGTAGACAATGAGCAGTTCTTC.

CDR3 nucleotide sequence: TGTGCCACCAAGGCGACAGGGAACTCCGAGCAGTACTTC. It translates to CATKATGNSEQYF. The chain combines TRBV15 with TRBJ2-7, with 7 positions matching TRBD1. This CDR3 has 13 residues. Trimming cost V 7 bases and J 6 bases; bases outside gene matches: 9. Germline V gene sequence: CDR1 LNHNV, CDR2 YYDKDF (reference sequence).

This clonotype came up a few times. The chain links TRBV2 to TRBJ2-3; TRBD2 agrees at 7 bases. Germline assignment: CDR1 SNHLY and CDR2 FYNNEI. The CDR3 sequence is 13 residues long. V gave up 7 bases and J gave up 4 bases; unmatched junction bases: 5. The CDR3 protein is CASTGLGADTQYF. CDR3 DNA: TGTGCCAGCACCGGACTAGGGGCAGATACGCAGTATTTT.

Only a few counts were recorded for this clonotype. The chain couples TRBV12-3 or TRBV12-4 to TRBJ2-1; D gene ambiguous. Between the trimmed V and J ends, which lost 3 bases and 10 bases, there was a span of 16 bases. This CDR3 contains 14 residues. The CDR3 DNA sequence: TGTGCCAGCAGTTTTCTAGATCAAAATATGGAGCAGTTCTTC. It is translated as CASSFLDQNMEQFF.

This clonotype has just a few counts. The gene calls are TRBV5-1 and TRBJ2-7; TRBD1 matches 7 bases. The CDR3 runs to 16 residues. The V segment lost 0 bases and the J segment 4 bases; nucleotides outside the gene matches: 10. In germline, CDR1 is SGHRS, CDR2 YFSETQ. The CDR3 region is CASSLAWDRGTYEQYF. The CDR3 region has the DNA TGCGCCAGCAGCTTGGCCTGGGACAGAGGAACTTACGAGCAGTACTTC.

The rearrangement links TRBV18 to TRBJ2-3; a weak D match, TRBD1 (6 bases). Trimming cost V 4 bases and J 4 bases, with 12 bases left between them. Looked up from germline, CDR1 is KGHSH and CDR2 is LQKENI. The CDR3 spans 14 residues. This chain's CDR3 is CASSRAGTPDTQYF. Here the CDR3 DNA reads TGTGCCAGCTCACGAGCCGGGACACCAGATACGCAGTATTTT.

This clonotype was counted ten times or more. The V gene is TRBV7-8, the J gene TRBJ2-7, with 8 bases lining up with TRBD2. The CDR3 contains 14 residues. Germline lookup yields CDR1 SGHVS and CDR2 FQNEAQ. The V and J ends lost 1 base and 4 bases, in that order; junction bases with no gene match: 3. The CDR3 nucleotides read TGTGCCAGCAGCTTAGTCGGGGGGGCTTACGAGCAGTACTTC. It codes for CASSLVGGAYEQYF.